Listed below are T cell receptor beta chains from one sample, sequenced in a study of blood T cell repertoires in COVID-19. The repertoire was sequenced with immunoSEQ multiplex PCR; TCRdb's copy has only in-frame clones and lacks some. The sample shows about 120,000 clones, about 83% of them seen only once. Sequenced input: peripheral blood. The receptor set was obtained from a woman aged 50 to 65 with acute or convalescent COVID-19. CDR3s include the opening cysteine and the closing phenylalanine or tryptophan. The order of the fields is V gene, clone size, D gene, J gene, CDR3 protein, CDR3 DNA. The D gene is left open where the match is weak. Size values are once, few and many counts, or a class for expanded clones, and some rows have none.

TRBV5-5	NA	TRBD1	TRBJ1-2	CASSFRGDFYGYTF	TGTGCCAGCAGCTTCAGGGGGGATTTCTATGGCTACACCTTC
TRBV2	NA	TRBD1	TRBJ1-4	CASDREGATNEKLFF	TGTGCCAGCGACAGGGAAGGGGCAACTAATGAAAAACTGTTTTTT
TRBV7-2	NA	TRBD2	TRBJ2-3	CASSLAGSSGGALSDTQYF	TGTGCCAGCAGCTTAGCTGGTTCCAGCGGGGGGGCGTTATCAGATACGCAGTATTTT
TRBV5-1	NA	NA	TRBJ1-3	CASRREGGPGNTIYF	TGCGCCAGCCGGCGGGAGGGGGGCCCTGGAAACACCATATATTTT
TRBV7-9	NA	NA	TRBJ2-1	CASSARLDEQFF	TGTGCCAGCAGCGCCCGACTAGATGAGCAGTTCTTC
TRBV13	NA	NA	TRBJ1-2	CASFLDALGNYGYTF	TGTGCCAGCTTCTTAGACGCCCTAGGCAACTATGGCTACACCTTC
TRBV29-1	NA	TRBD1	TRBJ2-7	CSVGDRGFYEQYF	TGCAGCGTTGGGGACAGGGGATTTTACGAGCAGTACTTC
TRBV7-9	NA	NA	TRBJ1-1	CASSLKREAFF	TGTGCCAGCAGCTTAAAGAGGGAAGCTTTCTTT
TRBV18	NA	NA	TRBJ1-5	CASSPHRDQPQHF	TGTGCCAGCTCACCCCACAGGGACCAGCCCCAGCATTTT
TRBV10-3	NA	NA	TRBJ1-1	CAISGGATFTEAFF	TGTGCCATCAGTGGGGGCGCAACATTCACTGAAGCTTTCTTT
TRBV6-2/TRBV6-3	NA	NA	TRBJ2-7	CASSGNSGTPIFYEQYF	TGTGCCAGCAGCGGTAATAGCGGAACTCCAATTTTCTACGAGCAGTACTTC
TRBV6-5	NA	NA	TRBJ1-1	CASSYSRQSGAEAFF	TGTGCCAGCAGTTACTCGAGGCAGAGCGGGGCTGAAGCTTTCTTT
TRBV19	NA	NA	TRBJ1-5	CASSIQANQPQHF	TGTGCCAGTAGTATCCAGGCAAATCAGCCCCAGCATTTT
TRBV24-1	NA	NA	TRBJ2-3	CATSDSLRADTQYF	TGTGCCACCAGTGATTCTCTACGAGCAGATACGCAGTATTTT
TRBV19	NA	NA	TRBJ1-5	CASSIDPSKYNQPQHF	TGTGCCAGTAGTATAGACCCCAGTAAGTACAATCAGCCCCAGCATTTT
TRBV3-1/TRBV3-2	medium-sized	NA	TRBJ2-7	CASSQDRGSFFYHYEQYF	TGTGCCAGCAGCCAAGACAGGGGCAGCTTCTTTTACCACTACGAGCAGTACTTC
TRBV6-2/TRBV6-3	NA	TRBD2	TRBJ2-1	CASSYSRLAGATYYNEQFF	TGTGCCAGCAGTTACTCGAGATTAGCGGGGGCGACCTACTACAATGAGCAGTTCTTC
TRBV4-1	NA	TRBD1	TRBJ2-1	CASSQDLTGGKFDEQFF	TGCGCCAGCAGCCAAGATCTGACAGGGGGCAAATTCGATGAGCAGTTCTTC
TRBV7-2	NA	TRBD1	TRBJ1-5	CASSVDRVLNSNQPQHF	TGTGCCAGCAGCGTGGACAGGGTGTTAAATTCCAATCAGCCCCAGCATTTT
TRBV4-2	NA	NA	TRBJ2-5	CASSQRLEWQETQYF	TGTGCCAGCAGCCAAAGACTAGAGTGGCAAGAGACCCAGTACTTC
TRBV6-2/TRBV6-3	NA	TRBD2	TRBJ2-2	CASSYVPAGGPGTGELFF	TGTGCCAGCAGTTACGTTCCAGCGGGGGGGCCTGGAACCGGGGAGCTGTTTTTT
TRBV7-8	NA	NA	TRBJ1-2	CASSLAGNYGYTF	TGTGCCAGCAGCCTGGCGGGGAACTATGGCTACACCTTC
TRBV4-2	medium-sized	NA	TRBJ2-1	CASSQSLGGYDEQFF	TGTGCCAGCAGCCAATCGCTGGGGGGTTACGATGAGCAGTTCTTC
TRBV4-1	NA	NA	TRBJ1-4	CASSQGGTSGEKLFF	TGCGCCAGCAGCCAAGGGGGGACATCTGGTGAAAAACTGTTTTTT
TRBV9	NA	NA	TRBJ2-7	CASSVGVSYEQYF	TGTGCCAGCAGCGTCGGGGTGAGCTACGAGCAGTACTTC
TRBV5-6	NA	NA	TRBJ1-1	CASSRWTLTEAFF	TGTGCCAGCAGTCGATGGACTCTCACTGAAGCTTTCTTT
TRBV5-8	once	TRBD1	TRBJ1-6	CASSLDSLGQGNSPLHF	TGTGCCAGCAGCTTGGATTCATTGGGACAGGGAAATTCACCCCTCCACTTT
TRBV6-2/TRBV6-3	NA	NA	TRBJ2-7	CASSWASEPYEQYF	TGTGCCAGCAGTTGGGCTAGCGAGCCCTACGAGCAGTACTTC
TRBV14	NA	NA	TRBJ1-2	CASSQQAGNYGYTF	TGTGCCAGCAGCCAACAAGCAGGGAACTATGGCTACACCTTC
TRBV23-1	once	TRBD2	TRBJ2-3	CASSNPPSWVAGHTDTQYF	TGCGCCAGCAGTAACCCTCCGTCGTGGGTAGCGGGCCACACAGATACGCAGTATTTT
TRBV3-1/TRBV3-2	NA	NA	TRBJ2-5	CASSRFGGPTYF	TGTGCCAGCAGCCGATTCGGTGGGCCGACGTACTTC
TRBV10-3	NA	TRBD1	TRBJ1-5	CATSAGQVNSNQPQHF	TGTGCCACCTCAGCCGGACAGGTCAATAGCAATCAGCCCCAGCATTTT
TRBV11-3	NA	TRBD2	TRBJ2-7	CASSLDRGGEQYF	TGTGCCAGCAGCTTAGATCGGGGGGGCGAGCAGTACTTC
TRBV25-1	NA	TRBD2	TRBJ2-3	CASSEYAGGIADTQYF	TGTGCCAGCAGTGAATATGCGGGGGGCATCGCAGATACGCAGTATTTT
TRBV7-2	NA	NA	TRBJ1-1	CATTGLNMNTEAFF	TGTGCCACCACAGGCCTAAACATGAACACTGAAGCTTTCTTT
TRBV5-3	NA	NA	TRBJ1-2	CARSLLNYGYTF	TGTGCCAGAAGCTTGCTTAACTATGGCTACACCTTC
TRBV18	once	NA	TRBJ2-3	CASSPLTGGATDTQYF	TGTGCCAGCTCACCTCTGACGGGCGGGGCCACAGATACGCAGTATTTT
TRBV18	NA	TRBD2	TRBJ2-3	CASSPSGDLTDTQYF	TGTGCCAGCTCACCTAGCGGGGACCTCACAGATACGCAGTATTTT
TRBV5-1	NA	TRBD2	TRBJ2-7	CASSLVAGVAYEQYF	TGCGCCAGCAGCTTAGTAGCGGGAGTAGCCTACGAGCAGTACTTC
TRBV11-2	NA	TRBD1	TRBJ1-4	CASSLDPKGAKLFF	TGTGCCAGCAGCTTAGACCCTAAGGGGGCAAAACTGTTTTTT
TRBV6-4	NA	TRBD2	TRBJ2-2	CASAPTSGRSTGELFF	TGTGCCAGCGCTCCGACTAGCGGGAGAAGCACCGGGGAGCTGTTTTTT
TRBV29-1	NA	NA	TRBJ1-4	CSVTTASTGKLFF	TGCAGCGTTACTACAGCCTCAACAGGAAAACTGTTTTTT
TRBV4-3	few	NA	TRBJ2-1	CASSQDSSYDNEQFF	TGCGCCAGCAGCCAAGATTCTTCCTACGATAATGAGCAGTTCTTC
TRBV29-1	NA	TRBD1	TRBJ2-7	CSAARQGYYEQYF	TGCAGCGCCGCACGACAGGGGTACTACGAGCAGTACTTC
TRBV30	NA	TRBD1	TRBJ1-4	CAWSRTGGEKLFF	TGTGCCTGGAGTCGGACAGGGGGGGAAAAACTGTTTTTT
TRBV7-8	few	TRBD1	TRBJ2-7	CASSKDRGRYEQYF	TGTGCCAGCAGCAAGGACAGGGGGCGATACGAGCAGTACTTC
TRBV18	NA	NA	TRBJ1-1	CASSSILAADTEAFF	TGTGCCAGCTCATCCATCCTGGCCGCGGACACTGAAGCTTTCTTT
TRBV30	few	NA	TRBJ1-6	CAWSAGFSSNSPLHF	TGTGCCTGGAGCGCAGGGTTTAGTAGTAATTCACCCCTCCACTTT
TRBV12-3/TRBV12-4	NA	NA	TRBJ1-1	CASSLLGGAAFF	TGTGCCAGCAGTTTGTTGGGTGGGGCAGCTTTCTTT
TRBV5-1	few	TRBD2	TRBJ2-5	CASSPTSEQETQYF	TGCGCCAGCAGCCCGACTAGCGAACAAGAGACCCAGTACTTC
TRBV7-2	NA	TRBD1	TRBJ1-2	CASSQDRSYGYTF	TGTGCCAGCAGCCAGGACAGGAGCTATGGCTACACCTTC
TRBV20-1	once	TRBD1	TRBJ1-1	CSARQGFEAFF	TGCAGTGCACGACAGGGATTTGAAGCTTTCTTT
TRBV18	NA	TRBD1	TRBJ1-2	CASSQGQDFDGYTF	TGTGCCAGCTCACAAGGACAGGACTTCGATGGCTACACCTTC
TRBV6-5	NA	NA	TRBJ1-1	CASSRNTEAFF	TGTGCCAGCAGCCGTAACACTGAAGCTTTCTTT